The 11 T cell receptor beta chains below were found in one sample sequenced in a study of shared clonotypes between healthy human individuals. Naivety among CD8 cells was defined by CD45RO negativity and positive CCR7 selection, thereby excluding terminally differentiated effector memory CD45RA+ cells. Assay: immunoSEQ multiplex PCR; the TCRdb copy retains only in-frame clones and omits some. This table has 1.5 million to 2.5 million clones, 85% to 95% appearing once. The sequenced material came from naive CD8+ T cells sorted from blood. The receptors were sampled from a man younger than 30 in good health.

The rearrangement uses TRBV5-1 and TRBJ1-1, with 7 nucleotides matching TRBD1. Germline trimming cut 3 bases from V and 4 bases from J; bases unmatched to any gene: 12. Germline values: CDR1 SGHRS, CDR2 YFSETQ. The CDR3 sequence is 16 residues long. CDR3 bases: TGCGCCAGCAGCTCCTCAGGGGGATCGGTCGGCACTGAAGCTTTCTTT. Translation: CASSSSGGSVGTEAFF.

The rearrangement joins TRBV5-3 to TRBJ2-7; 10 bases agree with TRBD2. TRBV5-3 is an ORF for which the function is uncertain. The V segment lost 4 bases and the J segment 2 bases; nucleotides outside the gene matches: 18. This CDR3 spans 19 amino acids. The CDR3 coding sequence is TGTGCCAGAAGCCGCTTCGACGCCCTAGCGGGAGTTAGGCCCTACGAGCAGTACTTC. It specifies CARSRFDALAGVRPYEQYF.

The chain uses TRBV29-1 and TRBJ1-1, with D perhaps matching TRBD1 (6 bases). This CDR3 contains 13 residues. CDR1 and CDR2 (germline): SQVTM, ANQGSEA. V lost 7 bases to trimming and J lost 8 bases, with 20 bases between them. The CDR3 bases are TGCAGCGATTTTCCGGGACAATCGCCCGAAGCTTTCTTT. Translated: CSDFPGQSPEAFF.

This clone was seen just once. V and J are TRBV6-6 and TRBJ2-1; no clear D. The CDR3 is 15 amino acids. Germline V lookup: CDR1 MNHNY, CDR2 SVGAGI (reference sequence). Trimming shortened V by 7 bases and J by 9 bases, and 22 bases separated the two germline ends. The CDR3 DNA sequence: TGTGCCAGCAACCCCCTAGGTATTGCCAGTAGTGAGCAGTTCTTC. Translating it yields CASNPLGIASSEQFF.

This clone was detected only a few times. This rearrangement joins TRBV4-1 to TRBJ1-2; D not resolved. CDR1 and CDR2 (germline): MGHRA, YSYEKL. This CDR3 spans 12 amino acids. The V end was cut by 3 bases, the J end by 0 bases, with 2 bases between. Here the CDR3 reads CASSHSNYGYTF. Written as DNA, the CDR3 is TGCGCCAGCAGCCATTCTAACTATGGCTACACCTTC.

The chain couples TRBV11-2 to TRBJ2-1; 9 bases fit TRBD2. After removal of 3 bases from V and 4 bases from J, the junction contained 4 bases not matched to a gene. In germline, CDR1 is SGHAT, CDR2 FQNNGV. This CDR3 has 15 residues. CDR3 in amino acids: CASSLRLAVYNEQFF. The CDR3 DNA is TGTGCCAGCAGCTTGCGACTAGCGGTATACAATGAGCAGTTCTTC.

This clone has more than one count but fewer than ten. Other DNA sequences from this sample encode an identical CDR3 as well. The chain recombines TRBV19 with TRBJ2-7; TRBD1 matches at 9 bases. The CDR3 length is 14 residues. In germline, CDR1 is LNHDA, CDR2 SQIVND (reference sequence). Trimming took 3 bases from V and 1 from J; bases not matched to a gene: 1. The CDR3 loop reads CASSMGQGSYEQYF. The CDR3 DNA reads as TGTGCCAGTAGTATGGGACAGGGTTCCTACGAGCAGTACTTC.

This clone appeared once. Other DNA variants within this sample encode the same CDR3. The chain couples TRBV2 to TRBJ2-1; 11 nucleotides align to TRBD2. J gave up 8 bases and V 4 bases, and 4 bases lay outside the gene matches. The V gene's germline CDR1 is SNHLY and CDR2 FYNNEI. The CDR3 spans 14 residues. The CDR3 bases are TGTGCCAGCAGTGGCCTAGCGGGAGGCTATGAGCAGTTCTTC. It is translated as CASSGLAGGYEQFF.

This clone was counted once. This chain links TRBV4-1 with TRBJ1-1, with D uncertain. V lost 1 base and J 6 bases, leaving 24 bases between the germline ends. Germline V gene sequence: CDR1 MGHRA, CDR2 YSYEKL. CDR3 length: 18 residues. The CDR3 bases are TGCGCCAGCAGCCAAGTCATAGGGCAGATCCTCGGAAGCGCTGAAGCTTTCTTT. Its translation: CASSQVIGQILGSAEAFF.

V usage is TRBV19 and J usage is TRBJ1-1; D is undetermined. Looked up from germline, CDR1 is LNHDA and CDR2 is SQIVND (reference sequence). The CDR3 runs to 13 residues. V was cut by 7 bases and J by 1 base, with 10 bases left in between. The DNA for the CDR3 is TGTGCCAGTATCCCGGGCCCGAACACTGAAGCTTTCTTT. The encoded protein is CASIPGPNTEAFF.

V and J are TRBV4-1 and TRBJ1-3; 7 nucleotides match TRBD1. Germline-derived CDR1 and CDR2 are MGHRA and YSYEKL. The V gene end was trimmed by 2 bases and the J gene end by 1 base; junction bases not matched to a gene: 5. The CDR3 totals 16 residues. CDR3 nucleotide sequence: TGCGCCAGCAGCCAACCAGGGGGTTTGTCTGGAAACACCATATATTTT. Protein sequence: CASSQPGGLSGNTIYF.